Presented here are 5 T cell receptor beta chains from one specimen sequenced in a study of CD8 T cells in Susac syndrome. The RNA, roughly 0.5 to 1 ug, was put through reverse transcription using random hexamers. Via MiXCR, TCRdb re-called the immunoSEQ multiplex PCR reads, giving one row per CDR3 protein. This table has more than 130,000 distinct CDR3 sequences, 94% appearing once. The sequencing input was CD8+ T cells from PBMCs. Source of these receptors: a human donor in good health.

The rearrangement links TRBV30 to TRBJ2-2; 7 nucleotides agree with TRBD1. Germline assignment: CDR1 GTSNPN and CDR2 SVGIG (reference sequence). Trimming cost V 4 bases and J 7 bases; bases outside gene matches: 12. The CDR3 is 15 amino acids. CDR3 region: CAWIGDSLSLGELFF. CDR3 DNA sequence: TGTGCCTGGATTGGGGACAGCCTTTCCCTCGGGGAGCTGTTTTTT.

This clonotype was observed once. This chain joins TRBV15 and TRBJ2-3; D is perhaps TRBD1 or TRBD2 (5 bases each). V was cut by 6 bases and J by 4 bases, with 11 bases left in between. The CDR3 spans 13 residues. Germline V gene lookup returns CDR1 LNHNV and CDR2 YYDKDF (reference sequence). The CDR3 coding sequence is TGTGCCACCAGTTCAGAGGGACCAGATACGCAGTATTTT. Residues: CATSSEGPDTQYF.

J is TRBJ1-2 and V is TRBV27; D remains ambiguous. Between the trimmed V and J ends, which lost 4 bases and 5 bases, there was a span of 11 bases. Germline values: CDR1 MNHEY, CDR2 SMNVEV (reference sequence). The CDR3 length is 13 residues. The CDR3 DNA follows: TGTGCCAGCAGTTCGACAAGTCTGTATGGCTACACCTTC. Residues: CASSSTSLYGYTF.

J is TRBJ2-7 and V is TRBV15; tentatively, D is TRBD2 (6 bases). The germline gives CDR1 LNHNV, CDR2 YYDKDF (reference sequence). V was trimmed by 0 bases and J by 4 bases, leaving 13 bases between them. The CDR3 totals 15 residues. As DNA, the CDR3 is TGTGCCACCAGCAGAGATGGGGGACTCGGATACGAGCAGTACTTC. Its translation: CATSRDGGLGYEQYF. The whole variable domain, remainder taken from reference TRBV15 and TRBJ2-7, is DAMVIQNPRYQVTQFGKPVTLSCSQTLNHNVMYWYQQKSSQAPKLLFHYYDKDFNNEADTPDNFQSRRPNTSFCFLDIRSPGLGDTAMYLCATSRDGGLGYEQYFGPGTRLTVT.

V usage is TRBV27 and J usage is TRBJ2-1; 9 positions agree with TRBD2. Germline assignment: CDR1 MNHEY and CDR2 SMNVEV (reference sequence). This CDR3 spans 15 amino acids. The J segment lost 4 bases and the V segment lost 2 bases, leaving 3 bases of the junction unmatched. The CDR3 spells CASSLQREAYNEQFF. DNA for the CDR3: TGTGCCAGCAGTTTACAGCGGGAGGCGTACAATGAGCAGTTCTTC.